These 26 T cell receptor beta chains share one sample of origin, sequenced in a study of blood T cell repertoires in COVID-19. The protocol was immunoSEQ multiplex PCR, while the TCRdb copy is restricted to in-frame clones and leaves out a portion. Of roughly 230,000 clones in the sample, roughly 91% are singletons; the top ten hold 7% to 9%. Sequenced: PBMCs or T cells enriched from blood (not recorded which). Receptors originate from a man aged 25-45 years in a cohort exposed to, infected with or recovered from COVID-19 (not recorded which).

This sequence joins TRBV19 and TRBJ2-1; D remains ambiguous. The CDR3 is made up of 15 amino acids. Germline V CDR1 and CDR2: LNHDA, SQIVND (reference sequence). Trimming removed 10 bases from V and 1 base from J, with 17 bases in between. CDR3 DNA: TGTGCCACCTATCCCACAATCGGGTCCTACAATGAGCAGTTCTTC. Amino acids: CATYPTIGSYNEQFF.

CDR3 DNA sequence: TGTGCCAGCAGGTCGGACACATTGGGTGAAAAACTGTTTTTT. The encoded protein is CASRSDTLGEKLFF. The rearrangement links TRBV7-9 to TRBJ1-4, with D perhaps TRBD1 (5 bases). Germline CDR1 SEHNR, CDR2 FQNEAQ (reference sequence). V was pared by 6 bases and J by 7 bases, with 15 bases between. The CDR3 has 14 residues.

This clone was counted a single time. The CDR3 DNA sequence: TGTGCCAGCAGTTACGACGGACAGGGCCCCTCTGGAAACACCATATATTTT. It specifies CASSYDGQGPSGNTIYF. The chain links TRBV6-2 or TRBV6-3 to TRBJ1-3; 8 bases align to TRBD1. J was trimmed by 0 bases and V by 2 bases; bases with no gene match: 6. CDR1 and CDR2 (germline): MNHEY, SVGEGT. The CDR3 runs 17 residues.

This clone was seen a few times. The V gene is TRBV29-1, the J gene TRBJ2-7; TRBD2 matches 8 bases. Germline CDR1 SQVTM, CDR2 ANQGSEA. The CDR3 runs 13 residues. V lost 4 bases and J lost 2; bases outside the gene matches: 4. In nucleotides, the CDR3 is TGCAGCGTTGCCGGGAGGGAGCCCTACGAGCAGTACTTC. Protein: CSVAGREPYEQYF.

The rearrangement joins TRBV11-3 to TRBJ2-7; 12 bases agree with TRBD2. This CDR3 comprises 16 residues. Per the germline V gene, CDR1 is SGHNT and CDR2 is YENEEA. V lost 2 bases to trimming and J lost 6 bases; unmatched junction nucleotides: 8. CDR3 nucleotide sequence: TGTGCCAGCAGCTTATATGCTAGCGGGAGGGTACGCGAGCAGTACTTC. Translation gives CASSLYASGRVREQYF.

This chain links TRBV7-6 with TRBJ1-5; no firm D call. Germline values: CDR1 SGHVS, CDR2 FNYEAQ. The CDR3 extends over 14 amino acids. The germline V and J ends were trimmed by 1 base and 6 bases, with 10 bases remaining between them. Here the CDR3 DNA reads TGTGCCAGCAGCTTAGAGGCAGGAGGTCAGCCCCAGCATTTT. Protein product: CASSLEAGGQPQHF.

The rearrangement joins TRBV10-3 to TRBJ1-3; D is unresolved. Germline CDR1 ENHRY, CDR2 SYGVKD. The V and J ends lost 2 bases and 0 bases respectively, with 8 bases between them. CDR3 size: 15 residues. In nucleotides, the CDR3 is TGTGCCATCAGTGAGGGGAGGACCTCTGGAAACACCATATATTTT. Protein: CAISEGRTSGNTIYF.

V gene TRBV2 combines with J gene TRBJ2-1; TRBD2 agrees at 15 bases. V was clipped by 1 base and J by 0 bases; unmatched bases: 4. The CDR3 is 19 amino acids. Germline-derived CDR1 and CDR2 are SNHLY and FYNNEI. The CDR3 sequence is CASSEGLGLAGGSYNEQFF. CDR3 DNA: TGTGCCAGCAGTGAAGGGTTGGGACTAGCGGGGGGCTCCTACAATGAGCAGTTCTTC. Supplemented by reference TRBV2 and TRBJ2-1, the full variable domain reads EPEVTQTPSHQVTQMGQEVILRCVPISNHLYFYWYRQILGQKVEFLVSFYNNEISEKSEIFDDQFSVERPDGSNFTLKIRSTKLEDSAMYFCASSEGLGLAGGSYNEQFFGPGTRLTVL.

The chain has TRBV28 and TRBJ2-5, with D perhaps matching TRBD2 (5 bases). CDR3 length: 14 residues. CDR1 is MDHEN, CDR2 SYDVKM, per germline. Trimming removed 5 bases from V and 1 base from J, with 11 bases in between. The CDR3 DNA reads TGTGCCAGCAGTCATCGGGATATCCAAGAGACCCAGTACTTC. Protein product: CASSHRDIQETQYF.

The rearrangement links TRBV7-9 to TRBJ2-7, with 10 bases identical to TRBD1. The CDR3 has 14 residues. CDR1 SEHNR and CDR2 FQNEAQ come from the germline V gene (reference sequence). Trimming cost V 3 bases and J 7 bases; bases outside gene matches: 6. The CDR3 spells CASSFGDRGSEQYF. The CDR3 nucleotides read TGTGCCAGCAGCTTCGGGGACAGGGGCAGTGAGCAGTACTTC.

V and J are TRBV10-2 and TRBJ1-2; no clear D gene. V shed 4 bases and J shed 7 bases, with 10 bases lying between them. Germline-derived CDR1 and CDR2 are WSHSY and SAAADI. This CDR3 region has 12 residues. The CDR3 nucleotides are TGCGCCAGCAGTGTGAAAATCGGTGGCTACACCTTC. Encoded protein: CASSVKIGGYTF.

This sequence joins TRBV27 and TRBJ1-1, with D unresolved. Germline V CDR1 and CDR2: MNHEY, SMNVEV (reference sequence). This CDR3 region has 13 residues. Trimming took 3 bases from V and 9 from J, leaving 14 bases between them. The CDR3 reads CASSFHSSEKAFF. The CDR3, as DNA: TGTGCCAGCAGTTTTCATAGCAGTGAAAAAGCTTTCTTT.

V usage is TRBV19 and J usage is TRBJ1-1; 10 nucleotides agree with TRBD1. CDR1 and CDR2 (germline): LNHDA, SQIVND (reference sequence). J was trimmed by 6 bases and V by 6 bases; bases with no gene match: 10. This CDR3 contains 15 residues. The CDR3 sequence is CASSSPGTGVAEAFF. The DNA of the CDR3 is TGTGCCAGTAGCAGTCCCGGGACAGGGGTCGCTGAAGCTTTCTTT.

This chain links TRBV7-9 with TRBJ2-7; 14 bases agree with TRBD2. The V gene end was trimmed by 3 bases and the J gene end by 5 bases; junction bases not matched to a gene: 9. CDR1 and CDR2 (germline): SEHNR, FQNEAQ (reference sequence). The CDR3 covers 17 residues. This CDR3 is CASSLSTGLAGVHEQYF. CDR3 nucleotide sequence: TGTGCCAGCAGCTTGTCCACGGGACTAGCGGGAGTCCACGAGCAGTACTTC.

This chain's CDR3 is CASSNGQNYEQYF. The CDR3 DNA sequence: TGTGCCAGCAGCAACGGACAGAACTACGAGCAGTACTTC. V and J are TRBV21-1 and TRBJ2-7; the table's D call, TRBD1, has no DNA check behind it. TRBV21-1 constitutes a pseudogene. The CDR3 contains 13 residues.

As concerns this clone: Likely a read error: the CDR3 ends without its conserved phenylalanine or tryptophan. Because the CDR3's place on the DNA is in doubt, the DNA is left out and the CDR3 is given as listed by TCRdb. This chain uses TRBV27 with TRBJ1-5. Including both end residues, the CDR3 is 10 amino acids long. The germline gives CDR1 MNHEY, CDR2 SMNVEV (reference sequence). The CDR3 protein is CASSFHNRPG.

There are a few counts of this clone. The chain is built from TRBV11-2 and TRBJ2-7, with no clear D. V was cut by 5 bases and J by 2 bases, with 10 bases left in between. Per the germline V gene, CDR1 is SGHAT and CDR2 is FQNNGV. This CDR3 has 13 residues. The CDR3 DNA sequence: TGTGCCAGCAGCCTTAGATCTCCCTACGAGCAGTACTTC. Its protein is CASSLRSPYEQYF.

This rearrangement joins TRBV28 to TRBJ1-1; 10 nucleotides agree with TRBD1. The germline CDR1 and CDR2 sequences are MDHEN and SYDVKM. Trimming removed 6 bases from V and 4 bases from J; junction bases left unmatched: 8. The CDR3 is made up of 15 amino acids. The CDR3 DNA is TGTGCCAGCAGACGACAGGGGGCGATGGGCACTGAAGCTTTCTTT. It translates to CASRRQGAMGTEAFF.

The V call is TRBV7-9, the J call TRBJ2-1, with 11 bases fitting TRBD2. J was trimmed by 9 bases and V by 2 bases; bases with no gene match: 15. This CDR3 spans 18 amino acids. Looked up from germline, CDR1 is SEHNR and CDR2 is FQNEAQ (reference sequence). CDR3 sequence: CASSLPPRLAGGLGEQFF. For the CDR3, the DNA is TGTGCCAGCAGCTTACCCCCCCGTCTAGCGGGAGGATTGGGTGAGCAGTTCTTC.

J is TRBJ1-4 and V is TRBV9; unclear D gene. The germline V gene encodes CDR1 SGDLS and CDR2 YYNGEE. The V end was cut by 4 bases, the J end by 8 bases, with 15 bases between. The CDR3 is 14 amino acids. The CDR3 DNA is TGTGCCAGCAGCCCACGAGCGGCCTGGGAAAAACTGTTTTTT. Amino acids: CASSPRAAWEKLFF.

The V and J genes are TRBV3-1 (or the pseudogene TRBV3-2) and TRBJ2-3, with 8 bases fitting TRBD1. Germline CDR1 LGHDT, CDR2 YNNKEL (reference sequence). The CDR3 is 16 amino acids. V shed 5 bases, J shed 6 bases, and the junction held 13 bases outside the gene matches. CDR3 in amino acids: CASSTDREPLPDTQYF. The CDR3 DNA reads TGTGCCAGCAGCACGGACAGGGAACCCCTACCCGATACGCAGTATTTT.

J is TRBJ2-2 and V is TRBV20-1; 8 bases fit TRBD2. The germline V gene encodes CDR1 DFQATT and CDR2 SNEGSKA (reference sequence). This CDR3 is built from 15 residues. V dropped 3 bases and J dropped 8; count of bases not matched to a gene: 11. For the CDR3, the DNA is TGCAGTGCTAGTTCAGCGGGAGAGTTGGGGGGGGAGCTGTTTTTT. Translated: CSASSAGELGGELFF.

The rearrangement links TRBV7-9 to TRBJ2-1, with a possible D match to TRBD1 (5 bases). Germline-derived CDR1 and CDR2 are SEHNR and FQNEAQ (reference sequence). Trimming took 1 base from V and 8 from J, leaving 12 bases between them. CDR3 size: 14 residues. This CDR3 reads CASSLEGRAYEQFF. DNA of the CDR3: TGTGCCAGCAGCTTAGAGGGCAGGGCGTATGAGCAGTTCTTC.

J is TRBJ2-4 and V is TRBV15, with 8 bases that match TRBD1. This CDR3 has 16 amino acids. Germline values: CDR1 LNHNV, CDR2 YYDKDF (reference sequence). The J segment lost 4 bases and the V segment lost 2 bases, leaving 7 bases of the junction unmatched. CDR3 protein: CATSRPLTGGKNIQYF. In DNA form, the CDR3 reads TGTGCCACCAGCAGACCCTTAACAGGGGGGAAAAACATTCAGTACTTC.

V and J are TRBV2 and TRBJ2-2, with D perhaps TRBD1 (6 bases). CDR3 length equals 17 residues. CDR1 is SNHLY and CDR2 is FYNNEI in the germline V gene. V lost 3 bases, J lost 2 bases, and 16 bases lay in between. CDR3 coding DNA: TGTGCCAGCAGTGAGGTGACAGGACTTCTTAACACCGGGGAGCTGTTTTTT. Translated: CASSEVTGLLNTGELFF.

This chain uses TRBV5-1 with TRBJ2-3, with D maybe TRBD2 (6 bases). The CDR3 is made up of 17 amino acids. The germline V and J ends were trimmed by 0 bases and 5 bases, with 19 bases remaining between them. Germline assignment: CDR1 SGHRS and CDR2 YFSETQ. The CDR3, as DNA: TGCGCCAGCAGCTTGGAATGGTTAGGCGGGACGGTAGATACGCAGTATTTT. Translating it yields CASSLEWLGGTVDTQYF. The whole variable domain, remainder taken from reference TRBV5-1 and TRBJ2-3, is KAGVTQTPRYLIKTRGQQVTLSCSPISGHRSVSWYQQTPGQGLQFLFEYFSETQRNKGNFPGRFSGRQFSNSRSEMNVSTLELGDSALYLCASSLEWLGGTVDTQYFGPGTRLTVL.